A selection of T cell receptor beta chains follows, all from one sample in a study of shared clonotypes between healthy human individuals. Clones were read by immunoSEQ multiplex PCR, and TCRdb kept only the in-frame ones, dropping some. The sample lists 2,500,000 or so clones, about nine tenths occurring once. The sequenced sample was naive CD4+ T cells from PBMCs. These receptors came from a man younger than 30 in good health. Some clones in this sample may be carry-over from other donors' samples. Both conserved end residues are part of each CDR3. The order of the fields is V gene, J gene, clone size, CDR3 protein. Some rows mark clone size as missing; the rest say once, few, many or name a class of expanded clone.

V: TRBV10-3
J: TRBJ1-1
size: -
CDR3: CAITPNQNTEAFF

V: TRBV25-1
J: TRBJ1-2
size: -
CDR3: CASREDSGYTF

V: TRBV28
J: TRBJ2-5
size: once
CDR3: CASSAPGTARRETQYF

V: TRBV5-1
J: TRBJ2-7
size: -
CDR3: CASSQTSPYYEQYF

V: TRBV12-5
J: TRBJ1-2
size: -
CDR3: CASGLVQDRVLNNYGYTF

V: TRBV21-1
J: TRBJ2-4
size: -
CDR3: CASSNPGLAGNIQYF

V: TRBV11-3
J: TRBJ1-2
size: -
CDR3: CASSLWILTGYGYTF

V: TRBV19
J: TRBJ2-7
size: -
CDR3: CASSIAGNGVGSYEQYF

V: TRBV5-1
J: TRBJ2-3
size: -
CDR3: CASSFTPSGTDTQYF

V: TRBV28
J: TRBJ2-2
size: -
CDR3: CASGLWAGGAGELFF

V: TRBV7-9
J: TRBJ1-4
size: -
CDR3: CASSLSAQYRLEKLFF

V: TRBV27
J: TRBJ1-1
size: -
CDR3: CASSTGWATEAFF

V: TRBV28
J: TRBJ2-7
size: -
CDR3: CASSLNTYEQYF

V: TRBV28
J: TRBJ2-6
size: -
CDR3: CASSSLAGELAGANVLTF

V: TRBV29-1
J: TRBJ2-3
size: -
CDR3: CSVEGTSGSVSTDTQYF

V: TRBV6-1
J: TRBJ1-1
size: -
CDR3: CASSEPRAEAFF

V: TRBV15
J: TRBJ1-2
size: -
CDR3: CATSRPDTAGDYGYTF

V: TRBV29-1
J: TRBJ2-1
size: -
CDR3: CSVLDGPYNEQFF